Sequencing of this T cell receptor (beta chain) was carried out in a study of T cells in Graves' hyperthyroidism and ophthalmopathy. Each patient was aged 18 to 65 and had newly diagnosed hyperthyroidism of under 2 months' duration. Patients showing uncontrolled infection, other autoimmune disease, pregnancy or lactation were ineligible. Trimming stripped 3 bases from V and 5 bases from J, with 7 bases between. The CDR3 has 11 residues. CDR1 and CDR2 (germline): SQVTM, ANQGSEA. The TCR beta CDR3 regions underwent amplification using RNA transcripts as the source. A first-round RT-PCR of the TCR CDR3 used the HTBI primer set. TCRdb re-derived calls from the multiplex PCR reads in MiXCR, one entry per CDR3 protein. This sample has under 350,000 distinct CDR3 sequences; 15% to 20% occur once, and the top ten carry about 53%.

V gene TRBV29-1 combines with J gene TRBJ2-5; D uncertain. This clonotype was sampled from a woman in her forties or fifties with Graves' hyperthyroidism. The sequencing input was blood. The CDR3 nucleotides are TGCAGCGTTGAGGTGGGGGAGACCCAGTACTTC. This sequence encodes CSVEVGETQYF.